Below, 10 T cell receptor beta chains from the same sample are listed, as sequenced in a study of blood T cell repertoires in COVID-19. This table comes from immunoSEQ multiplex PCR, and its TCRdb copy is limited to in-frame clones, with some not included. The top ten clones hold 12% of a sample with 180,000 or so clones, approximately 78% of them seen once. The sample comprised peripheral blood. These receptors all come from a woman of 80 years or more with COVID-19, enrolled during active disease.

The rearrangement links TRBV9 to TRBJ1-1; TRBD1 aligns across 11 bases. The V and J ends lost 0 bases and 4 bases, in that order; junction bases with no gene match: 5. Germline CDR1 SGDLS, CDR2 YYNGEE. The CDR3 totals 16 residues. The CDR3 nucleotides are TGTGCCAGCAGCGTAGAGTGGACAGGGGGCCTCACTGAAGCTTTCTTT. Translating it yields CASSVEWTGGLTEAFF.

Only a few counts were recorded for this clone. This chain joins TRBV24-1 and TRBJ1-5; 8 nucleotides align to TRBD1. V dropped 4 bases and J dropped 3; count of bases not matched to a gene: 7. The germline V gene has CDR1 KGHDR and CDR2 SFDVKD. CDR3 length equals 16 residues. The CDR3 here is CATSDPGQGANQPQHF. CDR3 bases: TGTGCCACCAGTGACCCTGGACAGGGTGCCAATCAGCCCCAGCATTTT.

The chain links TRBV4-1 to TRBJ2-1, with D maybe TRBD2 (6 bases). V was trimmed by 0 bases and J by 0 bases, leaving 18 bases between them. CDR3 size: 19 residues. The V gene's germline CDR1 is MGHRA and CDR2 YSYEKL. The CDR3 DNA sequence: TGCGCCAGCAGCCAAGACGAGGGCGGCGGGGCGAGCTCCTACAATGAGCAGTTCTTC. Protein sequence: CASSQDEGGGASSYNEQFF.

V is TRBV5-1 and J is TRBJ1-4, with 11 bases lining up with TRBD1. After removal of 3 bases from V and 7 bases from J, the junction contained 5 bases not matched to a gene. Germline V gene lookup returns CDR1 SGHRS and CDR2 YFSETQ. The CDR3 covers 15 residues. CDR3 coding DNA: TGCGCCAGCAGCTCCGGGGACAGGGGGACTGAAAAACTGTTTTTT. Translating it yields CASSSGDRGTEKLFF.

The chain is built from TRBV2 and TRBJ1-2; 7 bases match TRBD1. Looked up from germline, CDR1 is SNHLY and CDR2 is FYNNEI. J gave up 4 bases and V 7 bases, and 12 bases lay outside the gene matches. The CDR3 loop spans 15 amino acids. The CDR3 protein is CASTSDRFMVYGYTF. Here the CDR3 DNA reads TGTGCCAGCACATCGGACAGGTTCATGGTCTATGGCTACACCTTC.

The chain employs TRBV30 and TRBJ2-7; D perhaps matches TRBD1 (5 bases). The CDR3 is 14 amino acids. In germline, CDR1 is GTSNPN, CDR2 SVGIG (reference sequence). The germline V and J ends were trimmed by 2 bases and 8 bases, with 19 bases remaining between them. CDR3 sequence: CAWSTGAGKVKQYF. The CDR3 region has the DNA TGTGCCTGGAGTACGGGTGCAGGGAAAGTAAAGCAGTACTTC. The full variable domain, in which reference TRBV30 and TRBJ2-7 provide the parts outside the CDR3, is SQTIHQWPATLVQPVGSPLSLECTVEGTSNPNLYWYRQAAGRGLQLLFYSVGIGQISSEVPQNLSASRPQDRQFILSSKKLLLSDSGFYLCAWSTGAGKVKQYFGPGTRLTVT.

The V call is TRBV27, the J call TRBJ2-2, with a tentative D call TRBD2 (5 bases). Looked up from germline, CDR1 is MNHEY and CDR2 is SMNVEV (reference sequence). Trimming shortened V by 2 bases and J by 6 bases, and 7 bases separated the two germline ends. This CDR3 has 13 residues. Here the CDR3 DNA reads TGTGCCAGCAGTTTAGGAGGTCCCGGGGAGCTGTTTTTT. Protein sequence: CASSLGGPGELFF.

This clone appeared a few times. This rearrangement joins TRBV6-2 or TRBV6-3 to TRBJ1-1; D might be TRBD1 (5 bases). CDR1 MNHEY and CDR2 SVGEGT come from the germline V gene. CDR3 length: 14 residues. V was pared by 6 bases and J by 6 bases, with 17 bases between. CDR3 in amino acids: CASSRPGWGAEAFF. The CDR3 bases are TGTGCCAGCAGCAGGCCGGGCTGGGGGGCTGAAGCTTTCTTT.

Only a few counts were recorded for this clone. The J gene is TRBJ1-6, the V gene TRBV24-1; D is undetermined. With 3 bases removed from V and 10 bases from J, the gap between germline ends came to 12 bases. Germline CDR1 is KGHDR and CDR2 is SFDVKD. This CDR3 is 14 amino acids long. The CDR3 DNA follows: TGTGCCACCAGTGATCCCCAGGAGGGATCACCCCTCCACTTT. Translated, it gives CATSDPQEGSPLHF.

CDR3 region: CASSQADRGDEKLFF. CDR3 coding DNA: TGCGCCAGCAGCCAAGCGGACAGGGGGGATGAAAAACTGTTTTTT. V and J are TRBV5-1 and TRBJ1-4, with 10 bases matching TRBD1. The CDR3 totals 15 residues. J was trimmed by 6 bases and V by 4 bases; bases with no gene match: 6. CDR1 and CDR2 from the germline V gene are SGHRS and YFSETQ. Variable domain in full (rest from reference TRBV5-1 and TRBJ1-4): KAGVTQTPRYLIKTRGQQVTLSCSPISGHRSVSWYQQTPGQGLQFLFEYFSETQRNKGNFPGRFSGRQFSNSRSEMNVSTLELGDSALYLCASSQADRGDEKLFFGSGTQLSVL.